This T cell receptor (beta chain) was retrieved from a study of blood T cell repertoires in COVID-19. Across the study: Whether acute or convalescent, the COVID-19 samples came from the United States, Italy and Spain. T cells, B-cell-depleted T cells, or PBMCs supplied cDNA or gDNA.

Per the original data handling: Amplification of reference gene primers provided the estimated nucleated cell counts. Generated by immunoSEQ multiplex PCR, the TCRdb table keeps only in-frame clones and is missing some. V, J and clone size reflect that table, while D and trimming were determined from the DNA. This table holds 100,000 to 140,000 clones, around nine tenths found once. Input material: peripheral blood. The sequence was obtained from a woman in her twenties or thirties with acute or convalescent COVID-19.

The CDR3 DNA follows: TGTGCCACCAGCAGAGGGGGGCCCACCGGGGAGCTGTTTTTT. Protein: CATSRGGPTGELFF. The chain is built from TRBV15 and TRBJ2-2; TRBD1 is a possible D gene (6 bases). Germline V gene lookup returns CDR1 LNHNV and CDR2 YYDKDF (reference sequence). The CDR3 loop spans 14 amino acids. Trimming left V 1 base short and J 4 bases short, with 7 bases between.